The clone carrying this T cell receptor (beta chain) was detected many times. What it recognizes is unknown. The data stem from a study of T-cell reconstitution after alpha-beta-depleted transplantation in children. CDR3 length: 15 amino acids. Germline CDR1 MNHEY, CDR2 SMNVEV (reference sequence). The V and J ends lost 4 bases and 1 base, in that order; junction bases with no gene match: 5. The TCRbeta library was prepared with unique molecular identifiers. TCRdb reanalysed the PCR reads using MiXCR and keeps one entry per CDR3 protein. The table records around 700,000 distinct CDR3 sequences, under 15% of them present only once. Study conclusions and caveats: T cells produced anew were the main source of T-cell counts and diversity one year after transplant. High day-60 TCRbeta diversity in some patients came from surviving recipient T cells and thymic progenitors. About two months after transplant, alpha-beta T cells reportedly came from several hundred expanded graft clones.

The sequence was obtained from a girl aged 2 to 10 with congenital amegakaryocytic thrombocytopenia, due to receive a stem cell transplant. This specimen consisted of PBMCs, obtained before TCRalphabeta/CD19-depleted stem cell transplant. J is TRBJ2-7 and V is TRBV27; TRBD1 matches at 9 bases. For the CDR3, the DNA is TGTGCCAGCAGTTACCAGGGACAGGGATCCTACGAGCAGTACTTC. This sequence encodes CASSYQGQGSYEQYF.